This T cell receptor (beta chain) comes out of a study of T cell responses to AZD1222 COVID-19 vaccine. The study, taken as a whole, reports: No day 14 peak samples; only post-peak repertoires were characterized.

The data were produced by immunoSEQ multiplex PCR, yet TCRdb's version contains in-frame clones alone and is incomplete. The sample lists some 130,000 clones, 87% occurring once. With V trimmed by 3 bases and J by 1 base, 6 bases remained unmatched. This CDR3 spans 15 amino acids. Germline CDR1 reads MDHEN; CDR2 reads SYDVKM. About this clone itself: The antigen is undetermined.

The origin of this receptor is an adult in good health. The chain joins TRBV28 to TRBJ2-7, with 7 bases aligning to TRBD1. The sample was peripheral blood, taken on day 0 of AZD1222 vaccination. CDR3 coding DNA: TGTGCCAGCAGTTTCCCGGGACAGCAATCCTACGAGCAGTACTTC. Translated: CASSFPGQQSYEQYF.